These 9 T cell receptor beta chains were sequenced from one sample in a study of metastatic and nonmetastatic thyroid tumors. TCRdb re-clonotyped the PCR reads via MiXCR. The table has tens of thousands of clones, around 12% seen once; the top ten hold roughly 10%. There were no patients who had received any treatment before thyroid surgery. The sequenced material came from tumor tissue. Every receptor here comes from a female donor with papillary thyroid cancer or a benign thyroid nodule (not recorded which). Some clones in this sample may be carry-over from other donors' samples.

The chain links TRBV7-9 to TRBJ2-1, with 8 bases lining up with TRBD2. The V and J ends lost 3 bases and 7 bases, in that order; junction bases with no gene match: 5. The length of the CDR3 is 14 residues. The germline gives CDR1 SEHNR, CDR2 FQNEAQ (reference sequence). This chain's CDR3 is CASSLREVSNEQFF. CDR3 DNA sequence: TGTGCCAGCAGCTTGCGGGAGGTCTCGAATGAGCAGTTCTTC.

This clone was observed a few times. A read error may explain this, as a much larger clone is one base away. CDR3 sequence: CASRRTTGGSYEQYF. CDR3 sequence (DNA): TGTGCCAGCAGACGAACTACTGGCGGATCCTACGAGCAGTACTTC. The V and J genes are TRBV27 and TRBJ2-7, with D unclear. The CDR3 is 15 amino acids. V was cut by 6 bases and J by 1 base, with 16 bases left in between. The germline V gene encodes CDR1 MNHEY and CDR2 SMNVEV (reference sequence).

This clone was recorded many times. This chain connects TRBV19 to TRBJ1-2; the match to TRBD1 covers 8 bases. This CDR3 region has 13 residues. Germline V gene sequence: CDR1 LNHDA, CDR2 SQIVND (reference sequence). The trim removed 10 bases at V and 4 bases at J, leaving 8 bases unmatched. DNA for the CDR3: TGTGCCACCCAGGGGGCCGGGTTCTATGGCTACACCTTC. Amino acid sequence: CATQGAGFYGYTF.

This clone was seen ten or more times. The gene calls are TRBV11-3 and TRBJ1-1; D gene unclear. The CDR3 is made up of 13 amino acids. Germline assignment: CDR1 SGHNT and CDR2 YENEEA. Trimming took 6 bases from V and 2 from J, leaving 10 bases between them. The CDR3 sequence: CASSHRANTEAFF. As DNA, the CDR3 is TGTGCCAGCAGTCACCGAGCCAACACTGAAGCTTTCTTT. The full variable domain, in which reference TRBV11-3 and TRBJ1-1 provide the parts outside the CDR3, is EAGVVQSPRYKIIEKKQPVAFWCNPISGHNTLYWYLQNLGQGPELLIRYENEEAVDDSQLPKDRFSAERLKGVDSTLKIQPAELGDSAVYLCASSHRANTEAFFGQGTRLTVV.

There are many counts of this clone. The rearrangement joins TRBV27 to TRBJ2-3, with 9 bases fitting TRBD2. Trimming took 6 bases from V and 4 from J; bases not matched to a gene: 8. The CDR3 sequence is 15 residues long. Germline V gene data show CDR1 as MNHEY and CDR2 as SMNVEV (reference sequence). CDR3 coding DNA: TGTGCCAGCAGCCGTAGCGGGAGCCCCCCAGATACGCAGTATTTT. As protein: CASSRSGSPPDTQYF.

This clone has at least ten counts. The CDR3 DNA reads TGTGCCAGCAGTTACATGGACTTTTCCCCAGATACGCAGTATTTT. Protein product: CASSYMDFSPDTQYF. The chain is built from TRBV12-3 or TRBV12-4 and TRBJ2-3, with a tentative D call TRBD2 (5 bases). With 4 bases removed from V and 4 bases from J, the gap between germline ends came to 15 bases. CDR3 size: 15 residues.

This clone was picked up many times. This sequence joins TRBV5-1 and TRBJ1-2; D remains unclear. The CDR3 runs 13 residues. V was cut by 2 bases and J by 1 base, with 6 bases left in between. The V gene's germline CDR1 is SGHRS and CDR2 YFSETQ. The CDR3 protein is CASSFSGNYGYTF. CDR3 coding DNA: TGCGCCAGCAGCTTTTCGGGTAACTATGGCTACACCTTC.

Concerning this clone: Sequence at one end of the junction differs from germline and may be a read error. The genes are TRBV27 and TRBJ2-7; 7 nucleotides align to TRBD2. The CDR3 has 13 residues. The germline gives CDR1 MNHEY, CDR2 SMNVEV (reference sequence). DNA of the CDR3: TGTGACAGCAGTTCAAAGCGGGATAGAGAGCAGTACTTC. It yields the protein CDSSSKRDREQYF.

Only a few counts were recorded for this clone. This could be a read error, since a much larger clone is one nucleotide away. The CDR3 nucleotides read TGTGCCAGCAGTTCCATGTACGCCCGATACACCTTC. Translated: CASSSMYARYTF. The V gene is TRBV6-5, the J gene TRBJ1-2; D is undetermined. V lost 4 bases, J lost 11 bases, and 14 bases lay in between. The length of the CDR3 is 12 residues. Germline CDR1 reads MNHEY; CDR2 reads SVGAGI.